This T cell receptor beta chain was identified in a study of blood T cell repertoires in COVID-19. V shed 4 bases and J shed 9 bases, with 9 bases lying between them. CDR1 and CDR2 from the germline V gene are KGHDR and SFDVKD. The CDR3 is made up of 12 amino acids. Sequencing was performed with immunoSEQ multiplex PCR; in TCRdb, only in-frame clones are kept and a portion is missing. The sample consists of roughly 300,000 clones, roughly nine tenths of them appearing once. Sample: PBMCs or T cells enriched from blood (not recorded which). This receptor was taken from a woman aged 30 to 39 who had recovered from COVID-19. This chain connects TRBV24-1 to TRBJ2-1; TRBD1 might be the D (5 bases). CDR3: CATSDSGIEQFF. The CDR3 DNA sequence: TGTGCCACCAGTGACTCAGGGATTGAGCAGTTCTTC.